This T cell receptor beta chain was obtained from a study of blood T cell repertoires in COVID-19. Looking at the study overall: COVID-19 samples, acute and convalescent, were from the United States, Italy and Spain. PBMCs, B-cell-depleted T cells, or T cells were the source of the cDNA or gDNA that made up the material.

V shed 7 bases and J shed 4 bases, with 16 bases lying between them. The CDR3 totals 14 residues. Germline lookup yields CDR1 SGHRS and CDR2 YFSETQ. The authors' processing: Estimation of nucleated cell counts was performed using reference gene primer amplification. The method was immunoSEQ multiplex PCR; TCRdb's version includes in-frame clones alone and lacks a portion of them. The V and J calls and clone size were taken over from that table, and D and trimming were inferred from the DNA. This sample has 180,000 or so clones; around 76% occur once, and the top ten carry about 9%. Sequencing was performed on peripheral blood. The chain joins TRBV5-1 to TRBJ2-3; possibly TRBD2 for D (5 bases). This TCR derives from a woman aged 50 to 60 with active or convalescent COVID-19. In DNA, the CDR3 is TGCGCCAGCCGATACGAGGACTTTTCAGATACGCAGTATTTT. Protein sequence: CASRYEDFSDTQYF.